This TCR beta chain is drawn from a study of blood T cell repertoires in COVID-19. About the research overall: T cells, B-cell-depleted T cells, or PBMCs provided the cDNA or gDNA that served as material.

This clone was picked up a small number of times. The germline V gene has CDR1 KGHSH and CDR2 LQKENI. The CDR3 contains 18 residues. The V end lost 2 bases, the J end lost 6 bases, and 25 bases lay between the germline ends. As originally analysed: Scientists estimated how many nucleated cells there were by amplifying reference gene primers. The method was immunoSEQ multiplex PCR; TCRdb's version includes in-frame clones alone and lacks a portion of them. V, J and clone size were drawn from that table, and D and trimming were deduced from the DNA. Here the sample spans some 200,000 clones, roughly 79% being singletons.

The chain couples TRBV18 to TRBJ1-2; D unclear. Sequencing input: peripheral blood. The clonotype was recovered from a woman over 75 with COVID-19, enrolled during active disease. The CDR3 here is CASSPSGEPIRESDGYTF. DNA of the CDR3: TGTGCCAGCTCACCATCCGGGGAACCAATTAGAGAGTCTGATGGCTACACCTTC. Full variable domain (missing parts from reference TRBV18 and TRBJ1-2): NAGVMQNPRHLVRRRGQEARLRCSPMKGHSHVYWYRQLPEEGLKFMVYLQKENIIDESGMPKERFSAEFPKEGPSILRIQQVVRGDSAAYFCASSPSGEPIRESDGYTFGSGTRLTVV.